The clone carrying this T cell receptor (beta chain) has just one count. Profiled with immunoSEQ multiplex PCR; TCRdb holds only in-frame clones, not every one. The table lists under 200,000 clones, 88% of them singletons. This specimen belongs to a study of T cell responses to AZD1222 COVID-19 vaccine. This CDR3 has 19 residues. The V segment lost 6 bases and the J segment 4 bases; nucleotides outside the gene matches: 19. Germline V lookup: CDR1 LGHNA, CDR2 YSLEER. This chain joins TRBV4-3 and TRBJ2-1; the match to TRBD2 covers 9 bases. The clonotype comes from an adult in good health. The sequencing used peripheral blood, collected on day 0 of AZD1222 vaccination. The CDR3 bases are TGCGCCAGCAGTCCCTCCAGAACTAGCGGGCGGATCGGATACAATGAGCAGTTCTTC. Encoded protein: CASSPSRTSGRIGYNEQFF.